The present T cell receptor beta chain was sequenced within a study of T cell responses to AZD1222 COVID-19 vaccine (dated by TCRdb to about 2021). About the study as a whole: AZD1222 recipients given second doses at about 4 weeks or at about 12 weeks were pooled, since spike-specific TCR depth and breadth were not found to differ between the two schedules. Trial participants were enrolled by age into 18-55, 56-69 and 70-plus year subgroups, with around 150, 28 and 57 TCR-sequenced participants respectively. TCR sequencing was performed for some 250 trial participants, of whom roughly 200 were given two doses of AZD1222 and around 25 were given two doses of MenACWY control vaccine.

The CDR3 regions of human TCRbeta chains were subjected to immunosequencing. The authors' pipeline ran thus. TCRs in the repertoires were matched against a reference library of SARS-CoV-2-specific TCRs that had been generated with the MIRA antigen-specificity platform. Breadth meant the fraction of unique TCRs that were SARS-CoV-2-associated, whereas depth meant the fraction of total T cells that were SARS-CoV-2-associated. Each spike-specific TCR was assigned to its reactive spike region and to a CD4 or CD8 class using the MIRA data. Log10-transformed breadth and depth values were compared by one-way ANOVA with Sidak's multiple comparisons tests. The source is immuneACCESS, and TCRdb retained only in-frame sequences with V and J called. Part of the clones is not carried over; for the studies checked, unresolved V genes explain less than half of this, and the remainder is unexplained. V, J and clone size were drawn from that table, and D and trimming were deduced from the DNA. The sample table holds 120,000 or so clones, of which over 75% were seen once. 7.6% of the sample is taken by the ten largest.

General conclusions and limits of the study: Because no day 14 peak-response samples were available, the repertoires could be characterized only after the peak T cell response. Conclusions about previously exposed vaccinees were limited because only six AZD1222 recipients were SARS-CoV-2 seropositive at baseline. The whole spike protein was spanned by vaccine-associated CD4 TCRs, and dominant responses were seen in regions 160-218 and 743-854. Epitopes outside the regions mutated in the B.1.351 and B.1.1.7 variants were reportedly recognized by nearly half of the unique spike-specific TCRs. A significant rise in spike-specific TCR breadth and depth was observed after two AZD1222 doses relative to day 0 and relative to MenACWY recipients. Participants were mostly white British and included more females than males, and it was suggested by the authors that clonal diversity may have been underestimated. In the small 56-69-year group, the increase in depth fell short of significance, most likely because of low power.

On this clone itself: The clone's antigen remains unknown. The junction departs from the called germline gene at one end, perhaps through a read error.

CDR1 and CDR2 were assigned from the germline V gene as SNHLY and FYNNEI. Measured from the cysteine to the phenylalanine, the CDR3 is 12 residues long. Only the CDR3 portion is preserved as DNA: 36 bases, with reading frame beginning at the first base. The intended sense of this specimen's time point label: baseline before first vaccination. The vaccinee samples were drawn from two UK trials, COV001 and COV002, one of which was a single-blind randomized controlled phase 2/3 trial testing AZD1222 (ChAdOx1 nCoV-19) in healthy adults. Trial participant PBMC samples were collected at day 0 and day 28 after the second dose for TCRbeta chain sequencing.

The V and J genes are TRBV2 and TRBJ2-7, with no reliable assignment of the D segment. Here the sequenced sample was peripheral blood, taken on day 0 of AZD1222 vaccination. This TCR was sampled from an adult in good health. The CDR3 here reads CASREDWYEQYF. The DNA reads TGTGCCAGCAGAGAAGATTGGTACGAGCAGTACTTC.